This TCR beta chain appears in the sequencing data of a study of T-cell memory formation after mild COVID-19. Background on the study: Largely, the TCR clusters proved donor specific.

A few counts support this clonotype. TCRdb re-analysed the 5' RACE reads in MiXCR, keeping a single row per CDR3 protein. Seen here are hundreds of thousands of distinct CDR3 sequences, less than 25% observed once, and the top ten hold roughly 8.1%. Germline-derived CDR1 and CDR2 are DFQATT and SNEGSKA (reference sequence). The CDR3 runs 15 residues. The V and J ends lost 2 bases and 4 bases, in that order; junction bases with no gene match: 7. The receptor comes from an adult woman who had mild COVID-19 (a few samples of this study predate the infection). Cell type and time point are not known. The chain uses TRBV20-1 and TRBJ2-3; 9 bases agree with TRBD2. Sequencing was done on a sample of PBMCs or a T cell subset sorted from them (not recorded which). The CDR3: CSARTSGWLADTQYF. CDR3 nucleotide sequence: TGCAGTGCTAGAACTAGCGGGTGGTTGGCAGATACGCAGTATTTT.